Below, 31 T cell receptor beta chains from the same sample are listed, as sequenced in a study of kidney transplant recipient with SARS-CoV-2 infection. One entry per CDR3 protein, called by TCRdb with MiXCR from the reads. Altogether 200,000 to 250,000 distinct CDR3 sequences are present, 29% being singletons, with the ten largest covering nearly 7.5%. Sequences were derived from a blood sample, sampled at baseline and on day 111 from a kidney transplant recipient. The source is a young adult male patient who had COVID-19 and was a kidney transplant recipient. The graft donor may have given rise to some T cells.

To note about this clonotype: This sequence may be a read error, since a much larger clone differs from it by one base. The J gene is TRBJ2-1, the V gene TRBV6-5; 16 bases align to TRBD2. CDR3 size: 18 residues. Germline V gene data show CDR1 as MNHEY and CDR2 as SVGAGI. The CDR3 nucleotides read TGTGTCAGCACCATTGGGACTAGCGGGAGGGCTGTGAGGAATGAGCAGTTCTTC. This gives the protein CVSTIGTSGRAVRNEQFF.

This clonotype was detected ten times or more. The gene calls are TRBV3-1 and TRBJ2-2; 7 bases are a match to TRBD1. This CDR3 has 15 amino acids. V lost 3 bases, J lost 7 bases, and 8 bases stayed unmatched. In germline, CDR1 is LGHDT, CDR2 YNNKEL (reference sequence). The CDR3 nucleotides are TGTGCCAGCAGCCAGACAGGGTTGAGCTTCGGGGAGCTGTTTTTT. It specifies CASSQTGLSFGELFF.

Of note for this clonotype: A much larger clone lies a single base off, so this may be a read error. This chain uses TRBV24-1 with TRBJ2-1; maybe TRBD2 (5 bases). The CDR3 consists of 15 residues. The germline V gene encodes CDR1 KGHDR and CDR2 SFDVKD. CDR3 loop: CATSDSGKAYDEQFF. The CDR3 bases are TGTGCCACCAGTGATTCGGGGAAGGCCTACGATGAGCAGTTCTTC.

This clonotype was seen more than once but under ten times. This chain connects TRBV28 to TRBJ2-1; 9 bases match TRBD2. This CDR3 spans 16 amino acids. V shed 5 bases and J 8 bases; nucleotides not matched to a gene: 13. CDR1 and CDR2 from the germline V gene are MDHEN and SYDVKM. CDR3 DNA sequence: TGTGCCAGCAGTCTCGGGCGGGAGGGCCTATACGATGAGCAGTTCTTC. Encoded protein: CASSLGREGLYDEQFF.

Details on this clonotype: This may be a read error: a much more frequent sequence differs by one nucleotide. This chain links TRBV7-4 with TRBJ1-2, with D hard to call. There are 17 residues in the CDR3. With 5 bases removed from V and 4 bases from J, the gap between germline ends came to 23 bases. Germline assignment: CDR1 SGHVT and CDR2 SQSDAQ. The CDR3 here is CASSLGSSARKTYGYTF. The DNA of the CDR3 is TGTGCCAGCAGCCTGGGTTCTTCAGCTCGAAAGACCTATGGCTACACCTTC.

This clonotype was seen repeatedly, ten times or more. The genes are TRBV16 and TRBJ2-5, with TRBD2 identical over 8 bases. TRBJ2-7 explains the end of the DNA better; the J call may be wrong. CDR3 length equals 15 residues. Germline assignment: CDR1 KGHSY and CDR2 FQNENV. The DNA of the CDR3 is TGTGCCAGCAGCCAACGAACTAGCGGATCATACGAGCAGTACTTC. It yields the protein CASSQRTSGSYEQYF.

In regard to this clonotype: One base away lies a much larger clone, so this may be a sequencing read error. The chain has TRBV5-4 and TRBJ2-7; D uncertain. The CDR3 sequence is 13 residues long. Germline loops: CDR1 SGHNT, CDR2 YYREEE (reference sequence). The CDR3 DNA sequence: TGTGCCAACAGCTTTGAAGAAGGAACCGAGCAGTACTTC. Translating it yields CANSFEEGTEQYF. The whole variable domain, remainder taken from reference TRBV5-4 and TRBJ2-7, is ETGVTQSPTHLIKTRGQQVTLRCSSQSGHNTVSWYQQALGQGPQFIFQYYREEENGRGNFPPRFSGLQFPNYSSELNVNALELDDSALYLCANSFEEGTEQYFGPGTRLTVT.

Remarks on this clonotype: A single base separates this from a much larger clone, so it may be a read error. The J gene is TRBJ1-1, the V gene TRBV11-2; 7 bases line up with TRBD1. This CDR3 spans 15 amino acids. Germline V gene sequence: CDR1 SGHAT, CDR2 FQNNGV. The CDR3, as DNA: TGTGCCAGCAGCTTCGGAGACAGGGTATACACTGAAGCTTCCTTT. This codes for CASSFGDRVYTEASF.

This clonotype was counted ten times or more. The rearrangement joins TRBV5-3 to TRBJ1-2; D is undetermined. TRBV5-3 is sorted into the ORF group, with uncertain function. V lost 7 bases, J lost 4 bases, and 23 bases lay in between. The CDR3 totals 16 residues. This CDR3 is CARPESVVRKTYGYTF. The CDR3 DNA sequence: TGTGCCAGACCAGAATCAGTGGTGAGAAAGACCTATGGCTACACCTTC.

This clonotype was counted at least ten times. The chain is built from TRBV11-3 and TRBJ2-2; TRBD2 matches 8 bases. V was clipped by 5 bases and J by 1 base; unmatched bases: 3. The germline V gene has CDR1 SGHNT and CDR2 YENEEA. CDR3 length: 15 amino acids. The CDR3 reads CASSRGGMNTGELFF. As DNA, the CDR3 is TGTGCCAGCAGCCGGGGGGGCATGAACACCGGGGAGCTGTTTTTT.

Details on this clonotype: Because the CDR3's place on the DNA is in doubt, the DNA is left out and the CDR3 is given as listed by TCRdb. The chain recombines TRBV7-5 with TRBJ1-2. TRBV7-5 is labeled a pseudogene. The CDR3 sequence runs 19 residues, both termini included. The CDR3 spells CISVPERTSEVGKTYGYTF.

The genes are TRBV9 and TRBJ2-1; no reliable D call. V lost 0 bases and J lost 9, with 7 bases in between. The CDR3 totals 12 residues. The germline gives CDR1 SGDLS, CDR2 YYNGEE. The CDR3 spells CASSVDGPEQFF. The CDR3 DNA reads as TGTGCCAGCAGCGTAGATGGACCTGAGCAGTTCTTC.

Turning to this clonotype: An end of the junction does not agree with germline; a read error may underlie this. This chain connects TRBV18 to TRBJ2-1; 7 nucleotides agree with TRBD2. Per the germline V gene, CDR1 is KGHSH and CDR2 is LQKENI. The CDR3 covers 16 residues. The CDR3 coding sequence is TGTGCCAGCTCCACATCCCACGGGAGGTTTGACAATGAGCAGCTCTTC. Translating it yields CASSTSHGRFDNEQLF.

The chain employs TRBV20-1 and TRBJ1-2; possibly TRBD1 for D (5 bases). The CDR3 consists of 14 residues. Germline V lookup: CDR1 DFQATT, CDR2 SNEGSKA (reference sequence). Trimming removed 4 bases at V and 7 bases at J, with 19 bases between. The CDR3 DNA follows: TGCAGTGCTACCGTACTCCAGGGAGTCAGTGGCTACACCTTC. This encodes CSATVLQGVSGYTF.

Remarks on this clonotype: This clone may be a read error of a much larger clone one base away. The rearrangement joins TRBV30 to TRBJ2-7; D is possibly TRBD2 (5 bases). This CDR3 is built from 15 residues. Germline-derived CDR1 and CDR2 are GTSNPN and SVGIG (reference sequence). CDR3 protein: CAWSVLVAASYELYF. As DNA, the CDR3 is TGTGCCTGGAGTGTACTAGTGGCAGCTTCCTACGAGCTGTACTTC.

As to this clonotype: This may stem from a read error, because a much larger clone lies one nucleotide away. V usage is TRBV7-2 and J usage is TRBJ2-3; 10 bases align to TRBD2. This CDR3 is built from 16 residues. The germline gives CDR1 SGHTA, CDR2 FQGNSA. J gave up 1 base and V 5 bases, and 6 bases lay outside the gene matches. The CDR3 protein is CTSSPSSGSGTDTQYF. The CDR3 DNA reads TGTACCAGCAGCCCTTCTAGCGGGAGCGGCACAGATACGCAGTATTTT. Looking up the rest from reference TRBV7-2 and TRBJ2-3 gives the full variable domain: GAGVSQSPSNKVTEKGKDVELRCDPISGHTALYWYRQSLGQGLEFLIYFQGNSAPDKSGLPSDRFSAERTGGSVSTLTIQRTQQEDSAVYLCTSSPSSGSGTDTQYFGPGTRLTVL.

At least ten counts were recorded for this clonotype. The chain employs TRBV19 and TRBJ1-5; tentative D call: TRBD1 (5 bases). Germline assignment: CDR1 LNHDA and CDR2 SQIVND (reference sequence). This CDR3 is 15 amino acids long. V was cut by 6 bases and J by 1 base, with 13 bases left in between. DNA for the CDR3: TGTGCCAGTAGGATCGGGACGGCAAGCAATCAGCCCCAGCATTTT. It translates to CASRIGTASNQPQHF.

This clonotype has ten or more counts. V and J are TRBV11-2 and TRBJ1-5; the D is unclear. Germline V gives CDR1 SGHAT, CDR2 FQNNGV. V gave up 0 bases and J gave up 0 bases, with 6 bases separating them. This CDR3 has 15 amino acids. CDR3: CASSLDVNSNQPQHF. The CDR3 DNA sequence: TGTGCCAGCAGCTTAGATGTGAATAGCAATCAGCCCCAGCATTTT.

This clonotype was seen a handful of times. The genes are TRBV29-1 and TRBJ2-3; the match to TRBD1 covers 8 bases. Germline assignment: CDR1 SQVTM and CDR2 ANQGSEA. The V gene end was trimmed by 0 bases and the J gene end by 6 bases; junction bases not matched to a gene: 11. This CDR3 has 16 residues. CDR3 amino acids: CSVEDRFPDRDDTQYF. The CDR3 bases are TGCAGCGTTGAAGATCGATTCCCGGACAGGGACGATACGCAGTATTTT.

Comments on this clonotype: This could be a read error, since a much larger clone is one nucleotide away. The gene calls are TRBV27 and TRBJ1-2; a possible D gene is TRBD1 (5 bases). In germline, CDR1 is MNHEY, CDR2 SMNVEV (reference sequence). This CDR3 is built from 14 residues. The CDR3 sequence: CAGSPNGGDYGYTF. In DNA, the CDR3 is TGTGCCGGCAGCCCAAACGGGGGGGACTATGGCTACACCTTC.

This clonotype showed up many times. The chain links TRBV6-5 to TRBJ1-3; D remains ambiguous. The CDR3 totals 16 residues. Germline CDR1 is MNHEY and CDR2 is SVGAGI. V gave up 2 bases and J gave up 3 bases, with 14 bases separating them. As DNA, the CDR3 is TGTGCCAGCAGTTACCCCTTGGCAGGCTTTGGAAACACCATATATTTT. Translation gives CASSYPLAGFGNTIYF.

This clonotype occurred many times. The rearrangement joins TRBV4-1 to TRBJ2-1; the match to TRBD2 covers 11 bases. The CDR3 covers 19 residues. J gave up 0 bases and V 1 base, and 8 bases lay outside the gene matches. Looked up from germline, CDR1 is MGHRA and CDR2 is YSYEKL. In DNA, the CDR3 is TGCGCCAGCAGCCAAGCCATAGCGGGAGGGCCTATCTCCTACAATGAGCAGTTCTTC. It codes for CASSQAIAGGPISYNEQFF.

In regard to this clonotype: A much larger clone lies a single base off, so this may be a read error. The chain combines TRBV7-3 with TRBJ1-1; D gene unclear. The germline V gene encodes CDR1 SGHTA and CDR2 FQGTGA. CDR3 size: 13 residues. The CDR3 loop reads CANSLTMDSEAFF. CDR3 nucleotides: TGTGCCAACAGCTTAACGATGGACTCTGAAGCTTTCTTT. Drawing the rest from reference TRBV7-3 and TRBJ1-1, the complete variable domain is GAGVSQTPSNKVTEKGKYVELRCDPISGHTALYWYRQSLGQGPEFLIYFQGTGAADDSGLPNDRFFAVRPEGSVSTLKIQRTERGDSAVYLCANSLTMDSEAFFGQGTRLTVV.

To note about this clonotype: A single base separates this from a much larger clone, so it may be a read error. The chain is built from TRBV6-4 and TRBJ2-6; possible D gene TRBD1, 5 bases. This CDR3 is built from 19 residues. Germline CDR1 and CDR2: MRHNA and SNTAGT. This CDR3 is CASSEGLLTRQSRANVLIF. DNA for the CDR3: TGTGCCAGCAGTGAGGGGCTGCTCACACGACAAAGTCGGGCCAACGTCCTGATTTTC.

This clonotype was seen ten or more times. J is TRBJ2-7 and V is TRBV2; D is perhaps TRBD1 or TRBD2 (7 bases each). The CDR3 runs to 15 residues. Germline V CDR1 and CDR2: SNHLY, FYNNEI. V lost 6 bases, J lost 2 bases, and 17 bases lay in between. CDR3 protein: CASRAGGGATYEQYF. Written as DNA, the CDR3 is TGTGCCAGCAGAGCAGGGGGGGGGGCCACCTACGAGCAGTACTTC.

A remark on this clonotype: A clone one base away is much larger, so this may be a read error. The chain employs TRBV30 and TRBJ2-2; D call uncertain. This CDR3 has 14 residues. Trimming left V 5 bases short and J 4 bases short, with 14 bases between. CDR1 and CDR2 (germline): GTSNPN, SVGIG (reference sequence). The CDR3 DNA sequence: TGTGCCTGGGTTTCCCCCCCGAGCACCGGGGAGCTGTTTTTT. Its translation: CAWVSPPSTGELFF.

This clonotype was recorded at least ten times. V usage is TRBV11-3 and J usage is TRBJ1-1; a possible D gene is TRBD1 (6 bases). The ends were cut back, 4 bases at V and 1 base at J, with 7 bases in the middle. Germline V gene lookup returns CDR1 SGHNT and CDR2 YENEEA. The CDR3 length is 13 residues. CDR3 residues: CASSWDKNTEAFF. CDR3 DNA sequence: TGTGCCAGCAGCTGGGACAAGAACACTGAAGCTTTCTTT.

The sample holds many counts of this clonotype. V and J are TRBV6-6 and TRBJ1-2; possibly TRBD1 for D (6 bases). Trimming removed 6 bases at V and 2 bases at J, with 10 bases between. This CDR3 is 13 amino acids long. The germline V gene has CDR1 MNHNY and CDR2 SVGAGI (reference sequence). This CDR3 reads CASRYQGNYGYTF. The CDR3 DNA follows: TGTGCCAGCAGATACCAGGGGAACTATGGCTACACCTTC.

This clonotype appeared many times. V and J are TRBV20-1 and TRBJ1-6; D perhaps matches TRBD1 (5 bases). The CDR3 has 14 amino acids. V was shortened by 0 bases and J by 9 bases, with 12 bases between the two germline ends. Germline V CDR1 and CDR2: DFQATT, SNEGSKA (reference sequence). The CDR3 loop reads CSARDAGFISPLHF. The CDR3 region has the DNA TGCAGTGCTAGAGACGCAGGGTTCATTTCACCCCTCCACTTT.

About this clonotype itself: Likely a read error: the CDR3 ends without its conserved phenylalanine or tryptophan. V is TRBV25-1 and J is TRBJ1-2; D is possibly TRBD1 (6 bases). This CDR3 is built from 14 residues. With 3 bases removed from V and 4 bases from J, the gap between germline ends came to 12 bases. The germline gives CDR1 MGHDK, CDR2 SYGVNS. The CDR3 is CASSDPGETYGYTL. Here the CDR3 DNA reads TGTGCCAGCAGTGACCCAGGGGAGACCTATGGCTACACCCTC.

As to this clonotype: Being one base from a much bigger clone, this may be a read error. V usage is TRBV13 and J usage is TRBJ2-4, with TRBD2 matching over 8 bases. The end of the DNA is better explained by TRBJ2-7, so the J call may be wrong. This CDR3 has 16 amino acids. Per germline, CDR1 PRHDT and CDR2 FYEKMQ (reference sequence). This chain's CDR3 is CTSSYRTSTYSYEQYF. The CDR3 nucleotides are TGTACCAGCAGCTATCGGACTAGCACTTACTCCTACGAGCAGTACTTC.